One and the same sample provided the 28 T cell receptor beta chains below, sequenced in a study of human T cells and chemical hapten exposure. Time point defined: patch test 1, 2 weeks after DPC sensitization. Documented treatment: therapeutic diphenylcyclopropenone sensitization with weekly scalp DPC. MiXCR was run by TCRdb on the RACE reads, yielding one entry per CDR3 protein. Of more than 90,000 distinct CDR3 sequences listed, approximately 10% are singletons. Specimen: whole blood, collected in connection with sensitization to the hapten diphenylcyclopropenone (DPC). The receptors stem from a man aged 40-55 years with alopecia areata. Some clones in this sample may be carry-over from other donors' samples.

This chain links TRBV7-2 with TRBJ1-1; 7 positions match TRBD1. The CDR3 runs 15 residues. Germline V gene sequence: CDR1 SGHTA, CDR2 FQGNSA. Trimming removed 2 bases from V and 7 bases from J; junction bases left unmatched: 10. This CDR3 reads CASSLLLQGRVEAFF. As DNA, the CDR3 is TGTGCCAGCAGCTTATTATTACAGGGGCGGGTTGAAGCTTTCTTT.

This clonotype came up a few times. The CDR3 loop is CASSGDLVLGEQYV. CDR3 coding DNA: TGTGCCAGCAGTGGAGATCTAGTGTTAGGCGAGCAGTACGTC. V gene TRBV6-1 combines with J gene TRBJ2-7; D gene unclear. The CDR3 length is 14 residues. Germline V gene data show CDR1 as MNHNS and CDR2 as SASEGT. Between the trimmed V and J ends, which lost 4 bases and 6 bases, there was a span of 16 bases.

Written as DNA, the CDR3 is TGTGCCAGCATGTCGACCCGGAGCGGACACACCGGGGAGCTGTTTTTT. Translated, it gives CASMSTRSGHTGELFF. V usage is TRBV6-6 and J usage is TRBJ2-2, with D tentatively TRBD2 (5 bases). Per germline, CDR1 MNHNY and CDR2 SVGAGI (reference sequence). This CDR3 has 16 residues. Trimming removed 7 bases at V and 3 bases at J, with 18 bases between.

The J gene is TRBJ1-2, the V gene TRBV12-3 or TRBV12-4, with D perhaps TRBD1 (5 bases). The V end lost 4 bases, the J end lost 1 base, and 7 bases lay between the germline ends. The CDR3 contains 13 residues. The CDR3 coding sequence is TGTGCCAGCAGTTGGGACGATAACTATGGCTACACCTTC. Its protein product is CASSWDDNYGYTF.

This clonotype was seen only a few times. The DNA for the CDR3 is TGTGCCAGCGCGGACAGGGTCAATCAGCCCCAGCATTTT. Protein product: CASADRVNQPQHF. The rearrangement joins TRBV6-2 or TRBV6-3 to TRBJ1-5, with TRBD1 matching over 8 bases. The CDR3 covers 13 residues. After removal of 8 bases from V and 3 bases from J, the junction contained 3 bases not matched to a gene. Germline V gene sequence: CDR1 MNHEY, CDR2 SVGEGT.

This clonotype was seen repeatedly, ten times or more. The V and J genes are TRBV15 and TRBJ1-5; D gene unclear. This CDR3 contains 15 residues. CDR1 is LNHNV and CDR2 is YYDKDF in the germline V gene (reference sequence). V was pared by 4 bases and J by 5 bases, with 15 bases between. CDR3 nucleotide sequence: TGTGCCACCAGCACAAGTGAAGAACTGTATCAGCCCCAGCATTTT. It codes for CATSTSEELYQPQHF.

This clonotype was found a few times. This chain joins TRBV6-6 and TRBJ2-7, with no clear D. V lost 2 bases, J lost 1 base, and 6 bases lay in between. The CDR3 is 13 residues long. From germline, CDR1 is MNHNY and CDR2 SVGAGI (reference sequence). This chain's CDR3 is CASSYDGSYEQYV. The CDR3, as DNA: TGTGCCAGCAGTTACGACGGGTCCTACGAGCAGTACGTC.

This clonotype turned up a few times. This sequence joins TRBV5-4 and TRBJ2-3; D perhaps matches TRBD2 (6 bases). Germline V gene lookup returns CDR1 SGHNT and CDR2 YYREEE (reference sequence). The CDR3 has 15 residues. V was clipped by 4 bases and J by 1 base, with 13 bases between them. The CDR3 bases are TGTGCCAGCAGCGCGAGACTAGGGGGCACAGATACGCAGTATTTT. It is translated as CASSARLGGTDTQYF.

This clonotype was counted between two and nine times. Here the CDR3 DNA reads TGCGCCAGCAGCCCGCGGCAGGGTAATGGCTACACCTTC. Amino acids: CASSPRQGNGYTF. The genes are TRBV5-1 and TRBJ1-2; possibly TRBD1 for D (5 bases). The CDR3 runs to 13 residues. V gave up 4 bases and J gave up 6 bases, with 13 bases separating them. Germline V gene data show CDR1 as SGHRS and CDR2 as YFSETQ.

This clonotype was seen more than once but under ten times. The gene calls are TRBV12-3 or TRBV12-4 and TRBJ2-2; D not certain. Trimming stripped 7 bases from V and 1 base from J, with 7 bases between. The CDR3 is 13 amino acids. In DNA form, the CDR3 reads TGTGCCAGCAAAACTAAGAACACCGGGGAGCTGTTTTTT. It translates to CASKTKNTGELFF.

This clonotype was observed a few times. The CDR3 DNA reads TGTGCCAGCAGGGGGGGGCACGGACAGGGACGCTCTGGGGCCAACGTCCTGACTTTC. Translating gives CASRGGHGQGRSGANVLTF. The V and J genes are TRBV6-2 or TRBV6-3 and TRBJ2-6; D may be TRBD1 (8 bases). V lost 6 bases, J lost 0 bases, and 21 bases lay in between. Germline-derived CDR1 and CDR2 are MNHEY and SVGEGT. The CDR3 covers 19 residues.

This clonotype was detected ten times or more. The chain employs TRBV7-6 and TRBJ1-2; TRBD1 matches at 9 bases. CDR1 and CDR2 from the germline V gene are SGHVS and FNYEAQ. J gave up 7 bases and V 5 bases, and 5 bases lay outside the gene matches. This CDR3 comprises 13 residues. Here the CDR3 DNA reads TGTGCCAGCAGCCCTGGGACAGGGAGTGGCTACACCTTC. Translating it yields CASSPGTGSGYTF. Full variable domain (missing parts from reference TRBV7-6 and TRBJ1-2): GAGVSQSPRYKVTKRGQDVALRCDPISGHVSLYWYRQALGQGPEFLTYFNYEAQQDKSGLPNDRFSAERPEGSISTLTIQRTEQRDSAMYRCASSPGTGSGYTFGSGTRLTVV.

A note on this clonotype: A much bigger clone sits one base away, suggesting this may be a read error. In DNA form, the CDR3 reads TGCAGTGCTAGTGGAGTAAATGCGCCCCAGAATTTT. Translating gives CSASGVNAPQNF. The V and J genes are TRBV20-1 and TRBJ1-5; D gene uncertain. The CDR3 has 12 amino acids. CDR1 and CDR2 (germline): DFQATT, SNEGSKA (reference sequence).

This clonotype has only a few counts. The chain is built from TRBV3-1 and TRBJ2-1, with 12 bases identical to TRBD2. The CDR3 extends over 17 amino acids. Germline V gives CDR1 LGHDT, CDR2 YNNKEL (reference sequence). Trimming took 0 bases from V and 6 from J; bases not matched to a gene: 6. CDR3 in DNA: TGTGCCAGCAGCCAAGATAATCTAGCGGGGGGGAGCAATGAGCAGTTCTTC. Its translation is CASSQDNLAGGSNEQFF.

The chain carries TRBV30 and TRBJ1-1; a possible D gene is TRBD1 (6 bases). The CDR3 length is 14 residues. V was trimmed by 3 bases and J by 1 base, leaving 12 bases between them. Germline CDR1 and CDR2: GTSNPN and SVGIG (reference sequence). CDR3 sequence reads: CAWSQQGANTEAFF. CDR3 DNA: TGTGCCTGGAGCCAACAGGGAGCGAACACTGAAGCTTTCTTT.

CDR3 amino acids: CASSPDYYEQFF. DNA for the CDR3: TGCGCCAGCAGCCCGGACTATTATGAGCAGTTCTTC. V gene TRBV5-1 combines with J gene TRBJ2-1; perhaps TRBD2 as D (6 bases). V lost 4 bases and J 8 bases, leaving 10 bases between the germline ends. Germline V lookup: CDR1 SGHRS, CDR2 YFSETQ. This CDR3 has 12 amino acids.

In its sample, this clonotype was seen a few times. The rearrangement uses TRBV19 and TRBJ2-7; 9 bases fit TRBD1. Germline V gene sequence: CDR1 LNHDA, CDR2 SQIVND (reference sequence). This CDR3 is built from 16 residues. Trimming removed 2 bases from V and 2 bases from J; junction bases left unmatched: 7. The DNA of the CDR3 is TGTGCCAGTAGTATACGCCGGGACAGGGCCACCTACGAGCAGTACGTC. This encodes CASSIRRDRATYEQYV.

The chain uses TRBV13 and TRBJ2-1; the match to TRBD2 covers 9 bases. Germline V gives CDR1 PRHDT, CDR2 FYEKMQ (reference sequence). This CDR3 comprises 15 residues. After removal of 1 base from V and 7 bases from J, the junction contained 5 bases not matched to a gene. The DNA of the CDR3 is TGTGCCAGCAGCTTAGAGGTAGCGGGAGATAATGAGCAGTTCTTC. Protein product: CASSLEVAGDNEQFF.

This chain links TRBV7-8 with TRBJ2-1, with 16 bases aligning to TRBD2. After removal of 2 bases from V and 1 base from J, the junction contained 14 bases not matched to a gene. Germline V CDR1 and CDR2: SGHVS, FQNEAQ. The CDR3 has 22 amino acids. The CDR3 here is CASSLSRLWGLAGGGSYNEQFF. The DNA of the CDR3 is TGTGCCAGCAGCTTAAGTCGTTTGTGGGGACTAGCGGGAGGGGGATCCTACAATGAGCAGTTCTTC.

This clonotype was seen a handful of times. The chain has TRBV5-1 and TRBJ2-5; TRBD2 matches 13 bases. The CDR3 contains 15 residues. The ends lost 4 bases at V and 5 bases at J; junction bases unmatched: 5. Germline lookup yields CDR1 SGHRS and CDR2 YFSETQ. CDR3: CASSPGTSGMETQYF. For the CDR3, the DNA is TGCGCCAGCAGCCCCGGGACTAGCGGGATGGAGACCCAGTACTTC. Filled out from reference TRBV5-1 and TRBJ2-5, the complete variable domain reads KAGVTQTPRYLIKTRGQQVTLSCSPISGHRSVSWYQQTPGQGLQFLFEYFSETQRNKGNFPGRFSGRQFSNSRSEMNVSTLELGDSALYLCASSPGTSGMETQYFGPGTRLLVL.

Comment on this clonotype: Being one base from a much bigger clone, this may be a read error. J is TRBJ2-3 and V is TRBV4-2; D remains unclear. The CDR3 runs 12 residues. Germline CDR1 is LGHNA and CDR2 is YNFKEQ. CDR3 DNA: TGTGTCAACAGCCGGGGCACAGATACGCAGTATTTT. Protein sequence: CVNSRGTDTQYF.

In this sample, this clonotype turned up a few times. The chain carries TRBV14 and TRBJ2-2; 13 bases align to TRBD2. J was trimmed by 5 bases and V by 0 bases; bases with no gene match: 3. This CDR3 spans 17 amino acids. The germline V gene encodes CDR1 SGHDN and CDR2 FVKESK. CDR3 coding DNA: TGTGCCAGCAGCCAAGATAAGACTAGCGGGAGGACCGGGGAGCTGTTTTTT. The encoded protein is CASSQDKTSGRTGELFF.

This clonotype came up many times. The J gene is TRBJ2-1, the V gene TRBV9; D unclear. Trimming took 0 bases from V and 10 from J, leaving 14 bases between them. Germline CDR1 and CDR2: SGDLS and YYNGEE. The CDR3 has 14 residues. CDR3 residues: CASSVVSKTEEQFF. In nucleotides, the CDR3 is TGTGCCAGCAGCGTAGTTTCCAAGACGGAGGAGCAGTTCTTC.

This clonotype was found many times. The gene calls are TRBV20-1 and TRBJ2-6; no clear D gene. Trimming stripped 3 bases from V and 1 base from J, with 13 bases between. Germline V gene sequence: CDR1 DFQATT, CDR2 SNEGSKA (reference sequence). The CDR3 has 16 residues. The chain's CDR3 is CSASMARPSGANVLTF. DNA for the CDR3: TGCAGTGCTAGTATGGCGAGGCCATCTGGGGCCAACGTCCTGACTTTC.

The rearrangement joins TRBV6-2 or TRBV6-3 to TRBJ2-1, with 9 bases matching TRBD2. From germline, CDR1 is MNHEY and CDR2 SVGEGT. The V gene end was trimmed by 0 bases and the J gene end by 4 bases; junction bases not matched to a gene: 7. The length of the CDR3 is 17 residues. The CDR3: CASSYSPSSGIYNEQFF. The CDR3 DNA sequence: TGTGCCAGCAGTTACTCGCCGTCTAGCGGGATATACAATGAGCAGTTCTTC.

The genes are TRBV20-1 and TRBJ2-3; D is undetermined. Germline CDR1 DFQATT, CDR2 SNEGSKA (reference sequence). This CDR3 comprises 15 residues. Trimming took 6 bases from V and 0 from J, leaving 16 bases between them. The CDR3 bases are TGCAGTGCCAATCGTTTTCCGCCTAGCACAGATACGCAGTATTTT. It translates to CSANRFPPSTDTQYF.

This clonotype occurred a few times. The genes are TRBV6-2 or TRBV6-3 and TRBJ2-5; 12 bases agree with TRBD2. Per germline, CDR1 MNHEY and CDR2 SVGEGT. The CDR3 runs 16 residues. The V gene end was trimmed by 8 bases and the J gene end by 3 bases; junction bases not matched to a gene: 10. The CDR3 spells CASYTRRTSGEETQYF. The CDR3 DNA sequence: TGTGCCAGCTACACACGCCGGACTAGCGGGGAAGAGACCCAGTACTTC.

The CDR3 DNA follows: TGTGCCAGCAGCTTAGTCGCATACGGGTATGGCTACACCTTC. Protein product: CASSLVAYGYGYTF. This sequence joins TRBV7-2 and TRBJ1-2; no definite D call. CDR3 length: 14 residues. Germline CDR1 SGHTA, CDR2 FQGNSA. The V and J ends lost 1 base and 5 bases respectively, with 11 bases between them.